The rows below give T cell receptor beta chains drawn from one sample of a study of vaccination effects on CD4 cells after COVID-19. The antigens for these receptors are not known. Some clones are missing from TCRdb's copy, which holds only in-frame ones; the method was immunoSEQ multiplex PCR. The data show 45,000 to 60,000 clones, with about three quarters seen just once and 12% held by the top ten. The sequences come from CD4+ T cells from PBMCs cultured without peptide, collected before COVID-19 vaccination. The receptors were gathered from a human donor who had a prior SARS-CoV-2 infection. Both conserved end residues are part of each CDR3. A D gene is named only where the DNA matches it firmly. The size field is filled for only some rows; it gives once, few, many or a size class.

13	TRBJ1-1	-	-	TRBV21-1	CASSKLRVAEAFF	TGTGCCAGCAGCAAATTAAGGGTTGCTGAAGCTTTCTTT
17	TRBJ2-1	-	TRBD2	TRBV11-3	CASSLGGTSGIMDEQFF	TGTGCCAGCAGCTTAGGTGGGACTAGCGGGATTATGGATGAGCAGTTCTTC
15	TRBJ2-7	-	-	TRBV4-3	CASSQDRGSSYEQYF	TGCGCCAGCAGCCAAGATAGGGGGAGCTCCTACGAGCAGTACTTC
15	TRBJ1-4	-	-	TRBV2	CASRKESGASEKLFF	TGTGCCAGTAGGAAAGAGTCAGGGGCGAGCGAAAAACTGTTTTTT
12	TRBJ2-7	-	-	TRBV18	CASSPATGEQYF	TGTGCCAGCTCACCAGCCACCGGGGAGCAGTACTTC
16	TRBJ2-2	-	TRBD1	TRBV5-3	CARRVGTGENTGELFF	TGTGCCAGAAGAGTGGGGACAGGGGAGAACACCGGGGAGCTGTTTTTT
13	TRBJ1-6	few	TRBD1	TRBV6-5	CASSGQGNSPLHF	TGTGCCAGCAGCGGACAGGGCAATTCACCCCTCCACTTT
15	TRBJ1-4	-	-	TRBV15	CATSRDLGWDEKLFF	TGTGCCACCAGCAGAGATCTGGGGTGGGATGAAAAACTGTTTTTT
19	TRBJ2-1	-	TRBD2	TRBV7-2	CASSPPGLAGGQAYNEQFF	TGTGCCAGCAGCCCCCCGGGACTAGCGGGAGGGCAGGCCTACAATGAGCAGTTCTTC
13	TRBJ1-2	-	-	TRBV2	CASTLDRPYGYTF	TGTGCCAGCACCCTGGACAGACCTTATGGCTACACCTTC
18	TRBJ2-2	-	TRBD2	TRBV6-2/TRBV6-3	CASSTTSGRAPSTGELFF	TGTGCCAGCAGCACGACTAGCGGGAGGGCCCCGAGCACCGGGGAGCTGTTTTTT
13	TRBJ1-2	-	TRBD1	TRBV2	CASSRQGLYGYTF	TGTGCCAGCAGCCGACAGGGCCTCTATGGCTACACCTTC
15	TRBJ1-1	few	TRBD1	TRBV7-3	CASSLRGTGLTKAFF	TGTGCCAGCAGCTTACGGGGGACAGGGTTAACTAAGGCTTTCTTT
15	TRBJ2-7	-	TRBD1	TRBV18	CASSPTETGEYEQYF	TGTGCCAGCTCGCCCACCGAGACAGGGGAGTACGAGCAGTACTTC
14	TRBJ2-3	-	-	TRBV6-6	CASSLLKNTDTQYF	TGTGCCAGCAGCCTTTTGAAGAACACAGATACGCAGTATTTT
18	TRBJ2-1	once	TRBD2	TRBV19	CASGDLAGGPVRLGEQFF	TGTGCCAGTGGCGATCTAGCGGGGGGGCCAGTTCGTCTGGGTGAGCAGTTCTTC
14	TRBJ2-1	-	-	TRBV5-1	CASSKQGGDNEQFF	TGCGCCAGCAGCAAACAGGGAGGAGACAATGAGCAGTTCTTC
16	TRBJ1-2	-	-	TRBV6-5	CASSYPQPWGAFGYTF	TGTGCCAGCAGTTACCCACAGCCATGGGGGGCATTTGGCTACACCTTC
15	TRBJ2-4	once	-	TRBV5-1	CASRPALAGKNIQYF	TGCGCCAGCAGACCCGCGTTAGCTGGCAAAAACATTCAGTACTTC
16	TRBJ2-1	-	-	TRBV5-6	CASSFTGANLYNEQFF	TGTGCCAGCAGCTTCACGGGAGCGAACCTTTACAATGAGCAGTTCTTC
14	TRBJ2-1	-	-	TRBV21-1	CASSKGLAGNEQFF	TGTGCCAGCAGCAAGGGACTAGCGGGCAATGAGCAGTTCTTC
19	TRBJ2-7	-	TRBD2	TRBV9	CASSLQSGTSGGSAYEQYF	TGTGCCAGCAGCTTACAATCCGGGACTAGCGGGGGTTCCGCCTACGAGCAGTACTTC
13	TRBJ2-7	-	-	TRBV27	CASSLSLFAGQYF	TGTGCCAGCAGTTTATCCCTATTCGCGGGGCAGTACTTC
15	TRBJ2-1	-	TRBD2	TRBV4-2	CASSQWEGPYNEQFF	TGTGCCAGCAGCCAGTGGGAGGGCCCCTACAATGAGCAGTTCTTC
13	TRBJ2-3	-	-	TRBV7-3	CASSLTGADTQYF	TGTGCCAGCAGCTTAACGGGAGCAGATACGCAGTATTTT
19	TRBJ2-2	-	TRBD2	TRBV5-3	CARSVRRASGGWYTGELFF	TGTGCCAGAAGCGTCCGCCGGGCTAGCGGGGGCTGGTACACCGGGGAGCTGTTTTTT
16	TRBJ1-1	-	-	TRBV7-2	CASSAGPTEINTEAFF	TGTGCCAGCAGCGCCGGCCCGACAGAAATAAACACTGAAGCTTTCTTT
13	TRBJ1-1	-	-	TRBV10-3	CAISANGNTEAFF	TGTGCCATCAGTGCTAACGGGAACACTGAAGCTTTCTTT
14	TRBJ2-7	-	-	TRBV18	CASSPHPGPYEQYF	TGTGCCAGCTCACCACACCCGGGACCCTACGAGCAGTACTTC
15	TRBJ2-1	-	-	TRBV7-2	CASSLLRAGTNEQFF	TGTGCCAGCAGCCTACTTCGGGCGGGGACCAATGAGCAGTTCTTC
15	TRBJ2-5	-	-	TRBV6-1	CASSDNVRSQETQYF	TGTGCCAGCAGTGACAATGTCAGGTCCCAAGAGACCCAGTACTTC
14	TRBJ1-2	-	-	TRBV7-9	CASSLEARGGGYTF	TGTGCCAGCAGCTTAGAGGCCAGGGGAGGTGGCTACACCTTC
15	TRBJ2-1	once	TRBD2	TRBV7-3	CASSLGGGTNNEQFF	TGTGCCAGCAGCTTGGGCGGGGGGACTAACAATGAGCAGTTCTTC
13	TRBJ1-4	-	-	TRBV12-3/TRBV12-4	CASRGYPGEKLFF	TGTGCCAGCAGGGGATACCCGGGGGAAAAACTGTTTTTT
14	TRBJ2-5	once	-	TRBV5-1	CASSAVGVKETQYF	TGCGCCAGCAGTGCTGTAGGAGTGAAAGAGACCCAGTACTTC
12	TRBJ2-7	-	-	TRBV27	CASSNGGYEQYF	TGTGCCAGCAGTAACGGGGGATACGAGCAGTACTTC
12	TRBJ2-1	-	TRBD1	TRBV5-1	CASSPDRGPQFF	TGCGCCAGCAGCCCGGACAGGGGCCCGCAGTTCTTC
15	TRBJ1-4	-	TRBD1	TRBV7-2	CASSWATGTNEKLFF	TGTGCCAGCAGCTGGGCGACAGGGACAAATGAAAAACTGTTTTTT
15	TRBJ1-3	few	-	TRBV7-9	CASTIGRNSGNTIYF	TGTGCCAGCACCATAGGGAGGAACTCTGGAAACACCATATATTTT
14	TRBJ2-7	few	TRBD1	TRBV7-9	CASSARDRGGEQYF	TGTGCCAGCAGCGCCCGGGACAGGGGCGGCGAGCAGTACTTC
16	TRBJ1-1	few	-	TRBV27	CASSSLGAPGRTEAFF	TGTGCCAGCAGTTCCCTCGGGGCTCCGGGGAGGACTGAAGCTTTCTTT
14	TRBJ2-3	-	-	TRBV6-5	CASSYDSYTDTQYF	TGTGCCAGCAGTTACGACAGCTACACAGATACGCAGTATTTT